The entry below describes one T cell receptor beta chain. These data come from a study of patients and donors after allogeneic stem cell transplantation. The germline gives CDR1 SEHNR, CDR2 FQNEAQ (reference sequence). This CDR3 spans 17 amino acids. V gave up 5 bases and J gave up 2 bases; unmatched junction bases: 14. TCRdb independently ran MiXCR on the RT-PCR reads; one entry per CDR3 protein. The sample has roughly 200,000 distinct CDR3 sequences, 41% seen once. This clonotype was sampled from a human donor who was either an allogeneic HSCT recipient or a stem cell or donor lymphocyte infusion donor (not recorded which). It is not recorded whose cells these are; they may come from a transplant donor. V and J are TRBV7-9 and TRBJ2-7; TRBD1 agrees at 8 bases. The sequenced material came from blood, either unsorted or a sorted T cell fraction (not recorded which). This chain's CDR3 is CASSPRTGLITAYEQYF. The CDR3 nucleotides read TGTGCCAGCAGCCCCCGGACAGGGCTTATTACTGCCTACGAGCAGTACTTC. The variable domain in full, with the rest retrieved from reference TRBV7-9 and TRBJ2-7, is DTGVSQNPRHKITKRGQNVTFRCDPISEHNRLYWYRQTLGQGPEFLTYFQNEAQLEKSRLLSDRFSAERPKGSFSTLEIQRTEQGDSAMYLCASSPRTGLITAYEQYFGPGTRLTVT.